This entry lists 30 T cell receptor beta chains sequenced from one sample in a study of immune cell composition in non-small cell lung cancer. Sequencing used immunoSEQ multiplex PCR; TCRdb keeps in-frame clones, though not all of them. The sample includes roughly 8,000 clones, roughly 68% of them seen just once. The sequencing sample was made of lung tumor tissue. These receptors were taken from a human donor with non-small cell lung cancer.

The chain uses TRBV5-1 and TRBJ1-2, with 8 bases that match TRBD1. Germline assignment: CDR1 SGHRS and CDR2 YFSETQ. The CDR3 is made up of 15 amino acids. The J segment lost 4 bases and the V segment lost 0 bases, leaving 5 bases of the junction unmatched. DNA of the CDR3: TGCGCCAGCAGCTTGGGGGGGACAGGTCCCTATGGCTACACCTTC. It is translated as CASSLGGTGPYGYTF.

The chain carries TRBV7-6 and TRBJ2-5, with TRBD2 as a possible D gene (6 bases). The CDR3 is 14 residues long. CDR1 and CDR2 from the germline V gene are SGHVS and FNYEAQ. The ends were cut back, 0 bases at V and 4 bases at J, with 9 bases in the middle. DNA of the CDR3: TGTGCCAGCAGCTTAGCGGGGGGATCAGAGACCCAGTACTTC. It encodes CASSLAGGSETQYF.

The chain employs TRBV7-2 and TRBJ2-5; the match to TRBD2 covers 8 bases. The junction had 8 bases not matched to a gene; V was cut back by 5 bases and J by 6 bases. Germline V gives CDR1 SGHTA, CDR2 FQGNSA. This CDR3 comprises 14 residues. The CDR3 DNA follows: TGTGCCAGCAGCCTGCGCCGGACTAGCAAGACCCAGTACTTC. This gives the protein CASSLRRTSKTQYF.

V usage is TRBV2 and J usage is TRBJ2-5; D possibly corresponds to TRBD2 (6 bases). Trimming removed 3 bases at V and 3 bases at J, with 14 bases between. The germline V gene has CDR1 SNHLY and CDR2 FYNNEI. The CDR3 covers 15 residues. The DNA of the CDR3 is TGTGCCAGCAGTGATCAGGGTTCGGGGGAAGAGACCCAGTACTTC. The encoded protein is CASSDQGSGEETQYF.

This clone came up a few times. The gene calls are TRBV18 and TRBJ1-1, with D hard to call. This CDR3 region has 14 residues. Germline-derived CDR1 and CDR2 are KGHSH and LQKENI. Between the trimmed V and J ends, which lost 1 base and 5 bases, there was a span of 11 bases. CDR3: CASSPLAQRTEAFF. The DNA for the CDR3 is TGTGCCAGCTCACCACTGGCACAGAGAACTGAAGCTTTCTTT. Based on the CDR3 plus reference TRBV18 and TRBJ1-1, the full variable domain is NAGVMQNPRHLVRRRGQEARLRCSPMKGHSHVYWYRQLPEEGLKFMVYLQKENIIDESGMPKERFSAEFPKEGPSILRIQQVVRGDSAAYFCASSPLAQRTEAFFGQGTRLTVV.

The chain links TRBV5-1 to TRBJ1-2, with unresolved D. Germline-derived CDR1 and CDR2 are SGHRS and YFSETQ. The V end was cut by 4 bases, the J end by 0 bases, with 7 bases between. There are 13 residues in the CDR3. The CDR3 sequence: CASSPSSNYGYTF. CDR3 in DNA: TGCGCCAGCAGCCCGAGCTCTAACTATGGCTACACCTTC. Variable domain in full (rest from reference TRBV5-1 and TRBJ1-2): KAGVTQTPRYLIKTRGQQVTLSCSPISGHRSVSWYQQTPGQGLQFLFEYFSETQRNKGNFPGRFSGRQFSNSRSEMNVSTLELGDSALYLCASSPSSNYGYTFGSGTRLTVV.

CDR3 protein: CSVSDSYEQYF. In nucleotides, the CDR3 is TGCAGCGTTTCGGACAGTTACGAGCAGTACTTC. This sequence joins TRBV29-1 and TRBJ2-7, with D perhaps matching TRBD1 (6 bases). Trimming removed 5 bases at V and 4 bases at J, with 9 bases between. There are 11 residues in the CDR3. Germline assignment: CDR1 SQVTM and CDR2 ANQGSEA.

This rearrangement joins TRBV7-9 to TRBJ2-2; tentatively, D is TRBD1 (6 bases). V was clipped by 5 bases and J by 0 bases, with 13 bases between them. Germline V gene sequence: CDR1 SEHNR, CDR2 FQNEAQ (reference sequence). This CDR3 has 16 residues. The CDR3 nucleotides are TGTGCCAGCAGCGAAAACAGGGAGACGAACACCGGGGAGCTGTTTTTT. Its translation is CASSENRETNTGELFF.

The gene calls are TRBV5-5 and TRBJ2-7, with 7 nucleotides matching TRBD1. Trimming took 1 base from V and 7 from J; bases not matched to a gene: 5. The CDR3 runs 13 residues. Germline CDR1 and CDR2: SGHKS and YYEKEE (reference sequence). In DNA, the CDR3 is TGTGCCAGCAGCTTGTTCGCAGGGGGAGAGCAGTACTTC. As protein: CASSLFAGGEQYF. Full variable domain (outside the CDR3, taken from reference TRBV5-5 and TRBJ2-7): DAGVTQSPTHLIKTRGQQVTLRCSPISGHKSVSWYQQVLGQGPQFIFQYYEKEERGRGNFPDRFSARQFPNYSSELNVNALLLGDSALYLCASSLFAGGEQYFGPGTRLTVT.

The chain links TRBV7-3 to TRBJ2-1, with TRBD2 matching over 10 bases. The V gene end was trimmed by 2 bases and the J gene end by 4 bases; junction bases not matched to a gene: 2. CDR3 length: 15 amino acids. Germline values: CDR1 SGHTA, CDR2 FQGTGA. The CDR3 bases are TGTGCCAGCAGCTTATTAGCGGGGGGTTACAATGAGCAGTTCTTC. As protein: CASSLLAGGYNEQFF. Drawing the rest from reference TRBV7-3 and TRBJ2-1, the complete variable domain is GAGVSQTPSNKVTEKGKYVELRCDPISGHTALYWYRQSLGQGPEFLIYFQGTGAADDSGLPNDRFFAVRPEGSVSTLKIQRTERGDSAVYLCASSLLAGGYNEQFFGPGTRLTVL.

This clone appeared a few times. The rearrangement links TRBV27 to TRBJ2-3, with 13 bases lining up with TRBD2. Per the germline V gene, CDR1 is MNHEY and CDR2 is SMNVEV (reference sequence). Trimming at V came to 7 bases and at J to 0 bases, leaving 10 bases not matched to a gene. The CDR3 totals 18 residues. The CDR3: CASTRTSGGRVSTDTQYF. The CDR3 DNA follows: TGTGCCAGCACCCGGACTAGCGGGGGAAGAGTAAGCACAGATACGCAGTATTTT.

J is TRBJ1-5 and V is TRBV11-2; D is unclear. The V and J ends lost 1 base and 6 bases respectively, with 13 bases between them. This CDR3 comprises 15 residues. The germline gives CDR1 SGHAT, CDR2 FQNNGV. For the CDR3, the DNA is TGTGCCAGCAGCTTAGGGGGAGGAGTAGGTCAGCCCCAGCATTTT. As protein: CASSLGGGVGQPQHF.

This clone was observed a few times. The J gene is TRBJ1-1, the V gene TRBV30; 9 bases align to TRBD1. Trimming took 2 bases from V and 4 from J; bases not matched to a gene: 8. CDR1 is GTSNPN, CDR2 SVGIG, per germline (reference sequence). This CDR3 contains 15 residues. CDR3 sequence reads: CAWSRLSTGGTEAFF. The CDR3 coding sequence is TGTGCCTGGAGTCGACTATCGACAGGGGGCACTGAAGCTTTCTTT.

The rearrangement links TRBV6-6 to TRBJ1-2; TRBD1 matches 8 bases. The CDR3 has 14 amino acids. Germline values: CDR1 MNHNY, CDR2 SVGAGI (reference sequence). V shed 5 bases, J shed 7 bases, and the junction held 9 bases outside the gene matches. CDR3 in amino acids: CASSRTGTAAGYTF. The CDR3 bases are TGTGCCAGCAGTCGGACAGGGACGGCTGCTGGCTACACCTTC.

This clone was found a few times. The chain joins TRBV30 to TRBJ1-1; D gene ambiguous. The CDR3 runs to 14 residues. Trimming removed 0 bases at V and 1 base at J, with 9 bases between. Germline values: CDR1 GTSNPN, CDR2 SVGIG (reference sequence). For the CDR3, the DNA is TGTGCCTGGAGTGTCGGAGGAACGAACACTGAAGCTTTCTTT. Translating gives CAWSVGGTNTEAFF.

CDR3 in DNA: TGTGCCAGCAGCGTAGACCGAGGGCCCTACAATGAGCAGTTCTTC. Translation: CASSVDRGPYNEQFF. The gene calls are TRBV9 and TRBJ2-1; D may be TRBD2 (5 bases). The CDR3 runs 15 residues. Germline CDR1 SGDLS, CDR2 YYNGEE. V was trimmed by 0 bases and J by 2 bases, leaving 9 bases between them. Based on the CDR3 plus reference TRBV9 and TRBJ2-1, the full variable domain is DSGVTQTPKHLITATGQRVTLRCSPRSGDLSVYWYQQSLDQGLQFLIQYYNGEERAKGNILERFSAQQFPDLHSELNLSSLELGDSALYFCASSVDRGPYNEQFFGPGTRLTVL.

This chain connects TRBV7-9 to TRBJ2-1, with D perhaps TRBD2 (5 bases). This CDR3 spans 15 amino acids. Germline V gene data show CDR1 as SEHNR and CDR2 as FQNEAQ (reference sequence). V lost 6 bases, J lost 6 bases, and 18 bases lay in between. This chain's CDR3 is CASSPVEGPVNEQFF. In DNA, the CDR3 is TGTGCCAGCAGTCCCGTAGAGGGTCCTGTCAATGAGCAGTTCTTC.

The chain has TRBV6-1 and TRBJ2-3; D not certain. V shed 6 bases and J shed 0 bases, with 7 bases lying between them. This CDR3 is 13 amino acids long. From germline, CDR1 is MNHNS and CDR2 SASEGT. The CDR3 DNA sequence: TGTGCCAGCAGGTTCCCTAGCACAGATACGCAGTATTTT. Protein product: CASRFPSTDTQYF.

The V and J genes are TRBV10-3 and TRBJ1-2; TRBD1 matches 7 bases. The CDR3 is 13 residues long. Germline values: CDR1 ENHRY, CDR2 SYGVKD. The V segment lost 3 bases and the J segment 8 bases; nucleotides outside the gene matches: 6. The CDR3 nucleotides read TGTGCCATCAGTGAATACAGGGGTAACGGCTACACCTTC. It is translated as CAISEYRGNGYTF.

This sequence joins TRBV7-8 and TRBJ2-5; a possible D gene is TRBD1 (6 bases). The CDR3 consists of 14 residues. In germline, CDR1 is SGHVS, CDR2 FQNEAQ. V lost 3 bases and J lost 1, with 9 bases in between. In DNA form, the CDR3 reads TGTGCCAGCAGCTTTGACAGGTTCCAAGAGACCCAGTACTTC. Protein: CASSFDRFQETQYF.

The rearrangement uses TRBV7-9 and TRBJ2-3, with 7 bases lining up with TRBD1. The germline gives CDR1 SEHNR, CDR2 FQNEAQ (reference sequence). The junction had 11 bases not matched to a gene; V was cut back by 5 bases and J by 6 bases. The length of the CDR3 is 15 residues. As DNA, the CDR3 is TGTGCCAGCAGCCTCGGGTCTTTGACAGGGGATACGCAGTATTTT. It translates to CASSLGSLTGDTQYF.

The V call is TRBV2, the J call TRBJ2-7, with 8 positions matching TRBD1. This CDR3 has 14 amino acids. Germline loops: CDR1 SNHLY, CDR2 FYNNEI. Trimming cost V 6 bases and J 0 bases; bases outside gene matches: 4. CDR3 nucleotide sequence: TGTGCCAGCAGCCGGGACAGGATCTCCTACGAGCAGTACTTC. This sequence encodes CASSRDRISYEQYF.

The rearrangement joins TRBV18 to TRBJ1-4; D might be TRBD1 (5 bases). Looked up from germline, CDR1 is KGHSH and CDR2 is LQKENI. Between the trimmed V and J ends, which lost 3 bases and 0 bases, there was a span of 11 bases. CDR3 length equals 16 residues. As DNA, the CDR3 is TGTGCCAGCTCACCGGGAGGGGCTGCAACTAATGAAAAACTGTTTTTT. Residues: CASSPGGAATNEKLFF.

In this sample, this clone turned up a few times. As DNA, the CDR3 is TGTGCCAGCAGCAGTGGAGCAGGGGGACGGCAACCCCTCCACTTT. Translating it yields CASSSGAGGRQPLHF. This chain links TRBV7-6 with TRBJ1-6; 7 positions match TRBD1. After removal of 5 bases from V and 12 bases from J, the junction contained 13 bases not matched to a gene. CDR3 length equals 15 residues. Germline lookup yields CDR1 SGHVS and CDR2 FNYEAQ.

The V gene is TRBV28, the J gene TRBJ1-6, with a weak D call TRBD1 (5 bases). The CDR3 runs 15 residues. Trimming left V 5 bases short and J 13 bases short, with 21 bases between. Germline V gene data show CDR1 as MDHEN and CDR2 as SYDVKM. The CDR3 protein is CASSHGGVGFQPLHF. The DNA of the CDR3 is TGTGCCAGCAGTCACGGGGGGGTAGGTTTTCAGCCCCTCCACTTT.

This clone occurred once. This sequence joins TRBV5-6 and TRBJ1-1, with a weak D call TRBD1 (5 bases). Germline CDR1 and CDR2: SGHDT and YYEEEE. Trimming took 2 bases from V and 3 from J, leaving 17 bases between them. This CDR3 region has 16 residues. The CDR3 nucleotides read TGTGCCAGCAGCTTAGGGGACTCCCTCGGTTACACTGAAGCTTTCTTT. It encodes CASSLGDSLGYTEAFF.

This clone appeared a few times. The chain joins TRBV6-1 to TRBJ1-3; 12 nucleotides align to TRBD1. V gave up 4 bases and J gave up 0 bases; unmatched junction bases: 4. Germline V gene sequence: CDR1 MNHNS, CDR2 SASEGT. The CDR3 spans 17 residues. CDR3 in DNA: TGTGCCAGCAGTGCCGGGACAGGGGGCTTCTCTGGAAACACCATATATTTT. Amino acid sequence: CASSAGTGGFSGNTIYF.

This chain uses TRBV7-2 with TRBJ2-3; 10 bases match TRBD2. Germline values: CDR1 SGHTA, CDR2 FQGNSA. This CDR3 comprises 17 residues. After removal of 2 bases from V and 4 bases from J, the junction contained 9 bases not matched to a gene. The CDR3 sequence: CASSLPSGGALADTQYF. In DNA form, the CDR3 reads TGTGCCAGCAGCTTACCCAGCGGGGGGGCCCTCGCAGATACGCAGTATTTT.

The J gene is TRBJ2-2, the V gene TRBV7-9, with 10 bases fitting TRBD2. Germline lookup yields CDR1 SEHNR and CDR2 FQNEAQ (reference sequence). The CDR3 sequence is 16 residues long. V trimming: 5 bases; J trimming: 5 bases; junction bases outside the gene matches: 8. The CDR3 bases are TGTGCCAGCAGCCCGATAGCGGGGGGTGTGACCGGGGAGCTGTTTTTT. This sequence encodes CASSPIAGGVTGELFF.

This clone was detected only a few times. This sequence joins TRBV11-2 and TRBJ1-2; 9 nucleotides align to TRBD1. This CDR3 is 15 amino acids long. The germline gives CDR1 SGHAT, CDR2 FQNNGV. The V and J ends lost 1 base and 4 bases, in that order; junction bases with no gene match: 4. CDR3 in DNA: TGTGCCAGCAGCTTAGCGGAGACAGGGGGCTATGGCTACACCTTC. It translates to CASSLAETGGYGYTF.